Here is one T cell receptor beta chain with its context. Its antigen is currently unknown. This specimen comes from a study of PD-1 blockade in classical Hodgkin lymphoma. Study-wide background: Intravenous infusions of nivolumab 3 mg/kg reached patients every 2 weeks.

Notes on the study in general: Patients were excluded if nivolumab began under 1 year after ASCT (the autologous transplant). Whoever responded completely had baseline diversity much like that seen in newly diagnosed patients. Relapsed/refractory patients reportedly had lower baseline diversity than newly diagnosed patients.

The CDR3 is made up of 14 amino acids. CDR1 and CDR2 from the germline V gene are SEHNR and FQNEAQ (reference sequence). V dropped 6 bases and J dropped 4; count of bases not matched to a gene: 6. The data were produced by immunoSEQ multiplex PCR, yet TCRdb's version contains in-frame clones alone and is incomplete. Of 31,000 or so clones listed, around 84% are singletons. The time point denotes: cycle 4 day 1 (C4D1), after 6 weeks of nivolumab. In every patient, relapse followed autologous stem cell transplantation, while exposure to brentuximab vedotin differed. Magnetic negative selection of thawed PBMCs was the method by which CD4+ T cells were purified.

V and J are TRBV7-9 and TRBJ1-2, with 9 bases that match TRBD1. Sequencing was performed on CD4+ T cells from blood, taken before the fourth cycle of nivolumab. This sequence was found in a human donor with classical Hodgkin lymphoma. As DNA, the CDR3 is TGTGCCAGCAGTAGACAGGGGGGTTCCTATGGCTACACCTTC. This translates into CASSRQGGSYGYTF.